This T cell receptor (beta chain) was recovered during a study of T cell responses to AZD1222 COVID-19 vaccine. Looking at the study overall: Second doses at about 4 or about 12 weeks were pooled. The study, taken as a whole, reports: An increase in Spike-specific TCR breadth and depth was observed after two AZD1222 doses. White British people made up most donors, females outnumbered males, and clonal diversity was possibly underestimated. Repertoire sampling happened only post peak T cell response.

Profiled with immunoSEQ multiplex PCR; TCRdb holds only in-frame clones, not every one. The sample records some 91,000 clones, just over 90% being singletons. In regard to this clone: Its antigen is unknown.

From germline, CDR1 is LGHNA and CDR2 YSLEER. Trimming removed 4 bases from V and 0 bases from J, with 10 bases in between. This CDR3 is built from 15 residues. The chain links TRBV4-3 to TRBJ2-1; D uncertain. The TCR was taken from an adult in good health. The specimen comprised peripheral blood, sampled on day 0 of AZD1222 vaccination. CDR3 DNA sequence: TGCGCCAGCAGCCCGGGTCCAGGCTCCTACAATGAGCAGTTCTTC. Translation: CASSPGPGSYNEQFF.